The TCR beta chain described here comes from a study of shared clonotypes between healthy human individuals. With 2 bases removed from V and 5 bases from J, the gap between germline ends came to 15 bases. CDR1 MNHEY and CDR2 SMNVEV come from the germline V gene (reference sequence). This CDR3 has 16 amino acids. TCRdb keeps only in-frame clones here, not all; method: immunoSEQ multiplex PCR. The data contain over 850,000 clones, around 78% of them singletons. The specimen was memory CD4+ T cells from PBMCs. Subset meaning: CD45RA-negative fraction. The clonotype comes from a man between 18 and 29 years old in good health. Some clones in this sample may be carry-over from other donors' samples. V and J are TRBV27 and TRBJ1-4, with D maybe TRBD1 (6 bases). CDR3 in amino acids: CASSLGLAGANEKLFF. For the CDR3, the DNA is TGTGCCAGCAGTTTAGGTTTGGCAGGGGCAAATGAAAAACTGTTTTTT. Supplemented by reference TRBV27 and TRBJ1-4, the full variable domain reads EAQVTQNPRYLITVTGKKLTVTCSQNMNHEYMSWYRQDPGLGLRQIYYSMNVEVTDKGDVPEGYKVSRKEKRNFPLILESPSPNQTSLYFCASSLGLAGANEKLFFGSGTQLSVL.